The 27 T cell receptor beta chains presented below share a single source sample, sequenced in a study of radiation and T cells in renal cell carcinoma (TCRdb year 2020). Library prep was done by the immunoSEQ multiplex PCR assay. TCRdb retrieved this table from immuneACCESS and kept in-frame rearrangements only. Not all clones are present; in checked studies, unresolved V genes account for under half, and no reason is known for the remainder. The sample records approximately 80,000 clones, about 88% of which are singletons. The ten largest clones add up to approximately 6.2% of the sample. The intended sense of this specimen's time point label: blood 4 weeks post-SBRT, at nephrectomy. Reading the label with the study, this specimen's treatment or condition is: 15 Gy SBRT to primary tumor, nephrectomy 4 weeks later. Sample: blood, taken from a patient whose treatment included radiotherapy and nephrectomy. Every receptor here comes from a woman between 70 and 85 years old with renal cell carcinoma.

This sequence joins TRBV25-1 and TRBJ1-1, with TRBD1 as a possible D gene (6 bases). The CDR3 has 14 amino acids. Germline V gene lookup returns CDR1 MGHDK and CDR2 SYGVNS. Trimming stripped 8 bases from V and 4 bases from J, with 17 bases between. For the CDR3, the DNA is TGTGCCAGCGGAATACAGGGCCCGGGCACTGAAGCTTTCTTT. It translates to CASGIQGPGTEAFF.

The chain employs TRBV19 and TRBJ1-5; no clear D. The CDR3 runs 13 residues. CDR1 and CDR2 (germline): LNHDA, SQIVND (reference sequence). Trimming stripped 5 bases from V and 4 bases from J, with 9 bases between. The CDR3 loop is CASSGQANQPQHF. The CDR3 nucleotides are TGTGCCAGTAGTGGGCAGGCGAATCAGCCCCAGCATTTT.

This chain uses TRBV7-3 with TRBJ2-1; 11 bases match TRBD2. The germline V gene encodes CDR1 SGHTA and CDR2 FQGTGA. The junction had 4 bases not matched to a gene; V was cut back by 5 bases and J by 4 bases. The CDR3 has 15 amino acids. The CDR3 nucleotides are TGTGCCAGCAGCGTCACTAGCGGGAGATACAATGAGCAGTTCTTC. It yields the protein CASSVTSGRYNEQFF. The entire variable domain, with the rest obtained from reference TRBV7-3 and TRBJ2-1, is as follows: GAGVSQTPSNKVTEKGKYVELRCDPISGHTALYWYRQSLGQGPEFLIYFQGTGAADDSGLPNDRFFAVRPEGSVSTLKIQRTERGDSAVYLCASSVTSGRYNEQFFGPGTRLTVL.

The rearrangement uses TRBV6-5 and TRBJ1-1; D remains unclear. This CDR3 spans 14 amino acids. Per the germline V gene, CDR1 is MNHEY and CDR2 is SVGAGI. With 6 bases removed from V and 1 base from J, the gap between germline ends came to 12 bases. CDR3 coding DNA: TGTGCCAGCAGCCAGACGAACAAGAACACTGAAGCTTTCTTT. Amino acid sequence: CASSQTNKNTEAFF.

V usage is TRBV9 and J usage is TRBJ2-1, with D possibly called TRBD1 or TRBD2 (5 bases each). Trimming removed 0 bases from V and 3 bases from J, with 7 bases in between. The CDR3 is made up of 14 amino acids. Germline CDR1 SGDLS, CDR2 YYNGEE. The CDR3 nucleotides read TGTGCCAGCAGCGTAGGGGGGATCTACAATGAGCAGTTCTTC. Its protein product is CASSVGGIYNEQFF. The full variable domain, rest sourced from reference TRBV9 and TRBJ2-1, is DSGVTQTPKHLITATGQRVTLRCSPRSGDLSVYWYQQSLDQGLQFLIQYYNGEERAKGNILERFSAQQFPDLHSELNLSSLELGDSALYFCASSVGGIYNEQFFGPGTRLTVL.

J is TRBJ2-3 and V is TRBV20-1; D not certain. Trimming cost V 4 bases and J 6 bases, with 8 bases left between them. The V gene's germline CDR1 is DFQATT and CDR2 SNEGSKA (reference sequence). This CDR3 has 11 residues. CDR3 nucleotide sequence: TGCAGTGCTAAGGTTCGGGATACGCAGTATTTT. Residues: CSAKVRDTQYF.

The chain employs TRBV11-3 and TRBJ2-1, with 10 bases aligning to TRBD1. Germline CDR1 SGHNT, CDR2 YENEEA. CDR3 length: 16 amino acids. J was trimmed by 5 bases and V by 5 bases; bases with no gene match: 9. In DNA, the CDR3 is TGTGCCAGCAGCCCCCGGGGACAGGGGTTTAACAATGAGCAGTTCTTC. Protein: CASSPRGQGFNNEQFF. The whole variable domain, remainder taken from reference TRBV11-3 and TRBJ2-1, is EAGVVQSPRYKIIEKKQPVAFWCNPISGHNTLYWYLQNLGQGPELLIRYENEEAVDDSQLPKDRFSAERLKGVDSTLKIQPAELGDSAVYLCASSPRGQGFNNEQFFGPGTRLTVL.

The J gene is TRBJ1-1, the V gene TRBV7-6, with D possibly matching TRBD1 (5 bases). In germline, CDR1 is SGHVS, CDR2 FNYEAQ. V lost 5 bases and J lost 1, with 11 bases in between. The CDR3 loop spans 14 amino acids. The DNA of the CDR3 is TGTGCCAGCAGCAAGGGGCTGGAGAACACTGAAGCTTTCTTT. It specifies CASSKGLENTEAFF.

This sequence joins TRBV10-3 and TRBJ1-1, with TRBD1 matching over 8 bases. Germline V CDR1 and CDR2: ENHRY, SYGVKD. The junction had 10 bases not matched to a gene; V was cut back by 7 bases and J by 6 bases. The CDR3 is 14 amino acids. CDR3 region: CAITPGQVLAEAFF. Written as DNA, the CDR3 is TGTGCCATCACCCCGGGACAGGTCCTTGCTGAAGCTTTCTTT.

This clone was detected once. The rearrangement joins TRBV2 to TRBJ2-7; 8 positions match TRBD1. CDR3 size: 15 residues. From germline, CDR1 is SNHLY and CDR2 FYNNEI. Germline trimming cut 5 bases from V and 0 bases from J; bases unmatched to any gene: 6. CDR3 sequence: CASSLGQVTSYEQYF. CDR3 nucleotide sequence: TGTGCCAGCAGTCTGGGACAGGTAACCTCCTACGAGCAGTACTTC.

The chain joins TRBV28 to TRBJ2-7, with TRBD1 matching 8 bases. The CDR3 contains 15 residues. V was pared by 1 base and J by 5 bases, with 7 bases of the junction left unmatched. Germline CDR1 MDHEN, CDR2 SYDVKM. CDR3 sequence: CASSLYQGAWNEQYF. The CDR3 region has the DNA TGTGCCAGCAGTTTATACCAGGGGGCATGGAACGAGCAGTACTTC.

This chain joins TRBV6-5 and TRBJ1-2; D remains ambiguous. CDR1 is MNHEY, CDR2 SVGAGI, per germline. V was shortened by 3 bases and J by 2 bases, with 13 bases between the two germline ends. The CDR3 contains 15 residues. CDR3 residues: CASSYRRTVNYGYTF. The CDR3 nucleotides are TGTGCCAGCAGTTATCGTCGGACGGTAAACTATGGCTACACCTTC.

J is TRBJ1-3 and V is TRBV6-5; D is ambiguous. Trimming removed 6 bases at V and 4 bases at J, with 10 bases between. The CDR3 is 13 amino acids. Germline V gene lookup returns CDR1 MNHEY and CDR2 SVGAGI. The CDR3 nucleotides read TGTGCCAGCAGATCGCGCGGCGGAAACACCATATATTTT. Protein: CASRSRGGNTIYF.

The chain carries TRBV13 and TRBJ2-1; the match to TRBD2 covers 8 bases. The V gene's germline CDR1 is PRHDT and CDR2 FYEKMQ (reference sequence). There are 16 residues in the CDR3. The V and J ends lost 2 bases and 2 bases, in that order; junction bases with no gene match: 5. CDR3 residues: CASSLNGGAPYNEQFF. The CDR3 region has the DNA TGTGCCAGCAGCTTAAACGGGGGGGCCCCCTACAATGAGCAGTTCTTC.

The chain recombines TRBV7-3 with TRBJ2-2; TRBD2 is a possible D gene (5 bases). The length of the CDR3 is 15 residues. V lost 4 bases to trimming and J lost 5 bases, with 14 bases between them. CDR1 and CDR2 (germline): SGHTA, FQGTGA. CDR3 coding DNA: TGTGCCAGCAGCTCCCTAGCCGGCGGGACCGGGGAGCTGTTTTTT. This translates into CASSSLAGGTGELFF.

The chain couples TRBV5-1 to TRBJ1-4, with D uncertain. The CDR3 runs 15 residues. Trimming cost V 0 bases and J 4 bases, with 10 bases left between them. Germline loops: CDR1 SGHRS, CDR2 YFSETQ. This CDR3 reads CASSLAGISNEKLFF. The CDR3, as DNA: TGCGCCAGCAGCTTGGCGGGAATAAGTAATGAAAAACTGTTTTTT.

J is TRBJ2-1 and V is TRBV12-1; the table's D gene call, TRBD2, was not cross checked with the DNA. TRBV12-1 constitutes a pseudogene. The CDR3 totals 16 residues. As DNA, the CDR3 is TGTGCCAGCAGCCCTAGACAGCGGGGCCCCTACAATGAGCAGTTCTTC. Protein: CASSPRQRGPYNEQFF.

The V gene is TRBV5-6, the J gene TRBJ1-2; perhaps TRBD1 as D (6 bases). Germline CDR1 and CDR2: SGHDT and YYEEEE. The CDR3 contains 14 residues. V was clipped by 4 bases and J by 8 bases, with 18 bases between them. CDR3 protein: CASSPKMGAQGYTF. CDR3 bases: TGTGCCAGCAGCCCTAAAATGGGGGCTCAGGGCTACACCTTC.

The gene calls are TRBV29-1 and TRBJ2-1, with D perhaps assigned TRBD1 or TRBD2 (5 bases each). This CDR3 region has 15 residues. Trimming removed 4 bases at V and 0 bases at J, with 13 bases between. From germline, CDR1 is SQVTM and CDR2 ANQGSEA. The CDR3: CSVVGGLSSYNEQFF. The CDR3 DNA sequence: TGCAGCGTTGTTGGGGGTCTGAGCTCCTACAATGAGCAGTTCTTC.

This chain joins TRBV6-5 and TRBJ2-7; the match to TRBD1 covers 7 bases. Unmatched junction bases numbered 8, after V lost 6 bases and J lost 6 bases. Germline V gene lookup returns CDR1 MNHEY and CDR2 SVGAGI. This CDR3 contains 13 residues. The CDR3 spells CASRTDRAGEQYF. As DNA, the CDR3 is TGTGCCAGCAGAACAGACAGGGCCGGCGAGCAGTACTTC.

The V and J genes are TRBV7-9 and TRBJ2-2; possibly TRBD1 for D (6 bases). The V gene lost 2 bases and the J gene lost 1 base, with 14 bases spanning the gap. The CDR3 runs 17 residues. Germline values: CDR1 SEHNR, CDR2 FQNEAQ (reference sequence). CDR3 coding DNA: TGTGCCAGCAGCTTAAGGGGGTCAGGGGAGAACACCGGGGAGCTGTTTTTT. It yields the protein CASSLRGSGENTGELFF.

There are a few counts of this clone. The chain uses TRBV10-3 and TRBJ2-7; D not resolved. The V gene's germline CDR1 is ENHRY and CDR2 SYGVKD. The CDR3 is made up of 15 amino acids. The ends were cut back, 0 bases at V and 2 bases at J, with 11 bases in the middle. The chain's CDR3 is CAISESFGSTYEQYF. The CDR3 bases are TGTGCCATCAGTGAGTCGTTTGGTAGCACCTACGAGCAGTACTTC.

This chain connects TRBV6-6 to TRBJ1-2, with 7 positions matching TRBD1. The CDR3 extends over 13 amino acids. Germline CDR1 reads MNHNY; CDR2 reads SVGAGI (reference sequence). Trimming at V came to 3 bases and at J to 7 bases, leaving 5 bases not matched to a gene. DNA for the CDR3: TGTGCCAGCAGTTATACAGGGGAGGGTGGCTACACCTTC. It specifies CASSYTGEGGYTF.

Turning to this clone: The sample holds other DNA sequences that translate to the same CDR3. The rearrangement links TRBV19 to TRBJ2-6; TRBD1 is a possible D gene (6 bases). CDR3 length equals 15 residues. The V and J ends lost 4 bases and 0 bases respectively, with 7 bases between them. Germline CDR1 and CDR2: LNHDA and SQIVND (reference sequence). The chain's CDR3 is CASSTQGSGANVLTF. The CDR3 DNA is TGTGCCAGTAGTACACAGGGCTCTGGGGCCAACGTCCTGACTTTC.

The chain has TRBV9 and TRBJ1-5; D call uncertain. The V and J ends lost 4 bases and 4 bases respectively, with 15 bases between them. Germline lookup yields CDR1 SGDLS and CDR2 YYNGEE. The CDR3 runs to 15 residues. The CDR3: CASSPTASFNQPQHF. The CDR3 coding sequence is TGTGCCAGCAGCCCCACAGCGTCCTTTAATCAGCCCCAGCATTTT.

Only one count was recorded for this clone. The chain recombines TRBV5-5 with TRBJ2-1, with D uncertain. CDR1 is SGHKS, CDR2 YYEKEE, per germline (reference sequence). This CDR3 contains 14 residues. Trimming shortened V by 1 base and J by 3 bases, and 8 bases separated the two germline ends. This chain's CDR3 is CASSLKSNYNEQFF. In DNA, the CDR3 is TGTGCCAGCAGCTTGAAGTCCAACTACAATGAGCAGTTCTTC.

For this clone: An end of the junction differs from the germline gene, which may be a read error. The genes are TRBV6-6 and TRBJ2-3; D gene uncertain. The germline V gene has CDR1 MNHNY and CDR2 SVGAGI (reference sequence). The CDR3 sequence is 15 residues long. The chain's CDR3 is CASSQPLLGTDTQYF. In DNA, the CDR3 is TGTGCCAGCAGTCAGCCCCTCTTGGGCACTGATACGCAGTATTTT.